The clone carrying this T cell receptor (beta chain) occurred many times. As yet, its antigen is unknown. The entry originates in a study of T cells in Graves' hyperthyroidism and ophthalmopathy. Study context: Peripheral blood draws took place at initial diagnosis, ahead of any treatment.

Researchers amplified the TCR beta CDR3 regions from RNA transcripts. Primed by the HTBI set, a first-round RT-PCR was run on the TCR CDR3. Each CDR3 protein gets one entry after TCRdb re-called the multiplex PCR reads with MiXCR. In the table there are about 590,000 distinct CDR3 sequences, about a sixth of which are singletons. Study-level findings and limits: Researchers report that a 13 V-J model separated ophthalmopathy from stable hyperthyroidism.

V shed 0 bases and J 5 bases; nucleotides not matched to a gene: 7. Germline V gives CDR1 DFQATT, CDR2 SNEGSKA (reference sequence). There are 15 residues in the CDR3. Patients aged 18 to 65 had newly diagnosed hyperthyroidism of under 2 months' duration. Each diagnosis drew on symptoms, thyroxine, TRAb, thyroid ultrasound and orbital computed tomography findings. What was sequenced was blood. The chain joins TRBV20-1 to TRBJ2-1, with 7 bases fitting TRBD2. The TCR was taken from a woman aged 25 to 39 with Graves' hyperthyroidism. DNA of the CDR3: TGCAGTGCTAGAGATTCACTAGCGTTGAACAATGAGCAGTTCTTC. It codes for CSARDSLALNNEQFF.